This TCR beta chain was obtained from a study of CD8 T cells in Susac syndrome. Between the trimmed V and J ends, which lost 7 bases and 8 bases, there was a span of 12 bases. The CDR3 runs 13 residues. The V gene's germline CDR1 is MNHNS and CDR2 SASEGT. With random hexamers, 0.5 to 1 ug RNA was reverse transcribed. TCRdb recomputed calls from the immunoSEQ multiplex PCR reads with MiXCR, one row per CDR3 protein. This repertoire shows roughly 84,000 distinct CDR3 sequences, roughly 96% found once; its top ten account for around 0.43%. The chain joins TRBV6-1 to TRBJ1-6; D unresolved. What was sequenced was CD8+ T cells from PBMCs. The sequence came from a human donor with Susac syndrome. CDR3: CASTAIFDSPLHF. The CDR3, as DNA: TGTGCCAGCACCGCGATTTTCGATTCACCCCTCCACTTT.